The subject of this entry is one TCR beta chain. This record comes from a study of T cells expressing NK-cell markers. Study background: In sorted CD3+CD56+NKG2C+, CD3+CD56+NKG2C- and CD3+CD56-NKG2C+ T cells, TCR beta repertoires were obtained.

For each CDR3 protein, TCRdb gives one entry from its re-call of the 5' RACE reads, without DNA. This table holds 120,000 to 150,000 distinct CDR3 sequences. From germline, CDR1 is MNHEY and CDR2 SVGAGI. The CDR3 runs to 15 residues. The receptor was isolated from a man aged 18 to 30 in good health. The chain employs TRBV6-5 and TRBJ2-7; the D gene TCRdb calls, TRBD1, cannot be checked with no DNA. Sequencing used blood T cells: a sorted CD56 or NKG2C T cell subset, CD4+ or CD8+ T cells, or bulk PBMC T cells (not recorded which). This chain's CDR3 is CASSTPDSPSYEQYF.